Below are 22 T cell receptor beta chains sequenced from a single sample in a study of Ad26.COV2.S vaccination and SARS-CoV-2 variants. The treatment is: around 19 received Ad26.COV2.S at low or high dose, single or two shots; roughly five received placebo; per-sample allocation not given. The samples were gathered on day 63 after the first injection of vaccine or placebo. The method was immunoSEQ multiplex PCR; TCRdb's version includes in-frame clones alone and lacks a portion of them. The sample has hundreds of thousands of clones, over 75% seen once. The input for sequencing was peripheral blood, taken in a trial of Ad26.COV2.S vaccine versus placebo. The receptors come from a person between 18 and 65 years old who received the Ad26.COV2.S COVID-19 vaccine or a placebo.

The chain uses TRBV3-1 (or the pseudogene TRBV3-2) and TRBJ2-7; 11 bases match TRBD2. CDR3 length equals 16 residues. Germline V gene lookup returns CDR1 LGHDT and CDR2 YNNKEL (reference sequence). With 3 bases clipped from V and 2 bases from J, the junction kept 6 bases outside the gene matches. The CDR3 sequence: CASSHRTSGLPYEQYF. The DNA for the CDR3 is TGTGCCAGCAGCCACCGGACTAGCGGGCTTCCCTACGAGCAGTACTTC.

This sequence joins TRBV7-6 and TRBJ1-6; D may be TRBD1 (5 bases). CDR1 and CDR2 from the germline V gene are SGHVS and FNYEAQ. The CDR3 is 16 residues long. V gave up 4 bases and J gave up 0 bases, with 10 bases separating them. CDR3 DNA: TGTGCCAGCAGCTCTACAGGAAGCTCCTATAATTCACCCCTCCACTTT. As protein: CASSSTGSSYNSPLHF.

This rearrangement joins TRBV11-2 to TRBJ1-2; D gene unclear. Germline V gene sequence: CDR1 SGHAT, CDR2 FQNNGV. Between the trimmed V and J ends, which lost 4 bases and 7 bases, there was a span of 10 bases. This CDR3 spans 12 amino acids. The CDR3 loop is CASSSERSGYTF. The CDR3 bases are TGTGCCAGCAGCTCCGAACGATCTGGCTACACCTTC.

This chain links TRBV19 with TRBJ2-1; 10 bases line up with TRBD1. Germline CDR1 and CDR2: LNHDA and SQIVND (reference sequence). This CDR3 is built from 18 residues. The V gene end was trimmed by 5 bases and the J gene end by 7 bases; junction bases not matched to a gene: 17. In DNA form, the CDR3 reads TGTGCCAGTAGTGCTGGACAGGGGGGGTGGTTCCTAGGGAATGAGCAGTTCTTC. Protein sequence: CASSAGQGGWFLGNEQFF.

This clone has only one observation. V usage is TRBV28 and J usage is TRBJ2-7; 10 nucleotides line up with TRBD1. CDR3 length: 21 amino acids. V was clipped by 3 bases and J by 4 bases; unmatched bases: 24. Germline-derived CDR1 and CDR2 are MDHEN and SYDVKM. As DNA, the CDR3 is TGTGCCAGCAGTTTGATTGTAGCCGGGGGGGACAGGGGATTCCTTAGGTACGAGCAGTACTTC. Translation gives CASSLIVAGGDRGFLRYEQYF.

This clone has just one count. The sample carries other DNA sequences with the same CDR3. This sequence joins TRBV20-1 and TRBJ1-2; tentative D call: TRBD1 (5 bases). Trimming shortened V by 0 bases and J by 9 bases, and 8 bases separated the two germline ends. This CDR3 contains 11 residues. From germline, CDR1 is DFQATT and CDR2 SNEGSKA (reference sequence). Here the CDR3 DNA reads TGCAGTGCTAGAGATCCGGGGCGCTACACCTTC. Encoded protein: CSARDPGRYTF.

The chain uses TRBV7-9 and TRBJ2-1, with D hard to call. CDR1 is SEHNR and CDR2 is FQNEAQ in the germline V gene (reference sequence). V lost 5 bases, J lost 4 bases, and 3 bases lay in between. The CDR3 runs to 11 residues. The CDR3 here is CASSEYNEQFF. The DNA for the CDR3 is TGTGCCAGCAGCGAATACAATGAGCAGTTCTTC.

CDR3 nucleotide sequence: TGTGCCAGCAGTGAAGGTTGGCAGTCTTTTAAGAATGAGCAGTTCTTC. Amino acids: CASSEGWQSFKNEQFF. The chain has TRBV6-1 and TRBJ2-1; D ambiguous. The germline gives CDR1 MNHNS, CDR2 SASEGT. The CDR3 has 16 residues. The V gene lost 1 base and the J gene lost 7 bases, with 17 bases spanning the gap.

The chain has TRBV4-1 and TRBJ2-1; 13 nucleotides agree with TRBD2. CDR1 is MGHRA, CDR2 YSYEKL, per germline. CDR3 length equals 15 residues. With V trimmed by 1 base and J by 7 bases, 1 base remained unmatched. The CDR3, as DNA: TGCGCCAGCAGCCAAGGGACTAGCGGGAGTAATGAGCAGTTCTTC. This translates into CASSQGTSGSNEQFF.

V and J are TRBV24-1 and TRBJ2-7, with D possibly being TRBD1 or TRBD2 (5 bases each). Trimming took 5 bases from V and 4 from J, leaving 17 bases between them. From germline, CDR1 is KGHDR and CDR2 SFDVKD. The CDR3 covers 15 residues. CDR3 nucleotide sequence: TGTGCCACCAGTGGTCTTCGAGGGGCGCGGTACGAGCAGTACTTC. Translation: CATSGLRGARYEQYF.

The V and J genes are TRBV6-2 or TRBV6-3 and TRBJ1-1, with D possibly matching TRBD1 (5 bases). CDR3 length equals 13 residues. Germline V lookup: CDR1 MNHEY, CDR2 SVGEGT. V lost 5 bases and J lost 1, with 8 bases in between. The CDR3 reads CASSHGQNTEAFF. In DNA form, the CDR3 reads TGTGCCAGCAGTCACGGACAGAACACTGAAGCTTTCTTT.

The V call is TRBV19, the J call TRBJ2-1, with D perhaps matching TRBD2 (7 bases). V lost 6 bases, J lost 2 bases, and 17 bases lay in between. The CDR3 runs 16 residues. The germline V gene has CDR1 LNHDA and CDR2 SQIVND (reference sequence). CDR3 in DNA: TGTGCCAGTAGAAGGGGGGGAGGAGGAGCCTACAATGAGCAGTTCTTC. Translated: CASRRGGGGAYNEQFF.

The chain joins TRBV3-1 (or the pseudogene TRBV3-2) to TRBJ2-7; 13 nucleotides align to TRBD2. The CDR3 covers 19 residues. Germline lookup yields CDR1 LGHDT and CDR2 YNNKEL (reference sequence). Germline trimming cut 2 bases from V and 7 bases from J; bases unmatched to any gene: 17. CDR3 in DNA: TGTGCCAGCAGCCAACGCCTCGGGACTAGCGGGGACCTTATTTCTGAGCAGTACTTC. Translation gives CASSQRLGTSGDLISEQYF.

The chain carries TRBV6-5 and TRBJ1-5; D not resolved. CDR3 size: 15 residues. Per the germline V gene, CDR1 is MNHEY and CDR2 is SVGAGI. The V gene lost 6 bases and the J gene lost 0 bases, with 12 bases spanning the gap. The chain's CDR3 is CASRPITYSNQPQHF. The CDR3 region has the DNA TGTGCCAGCAGACCTATTACCTATAGCAATCAGCCCCAGCATTTT.

This clone has a single count. The CDR3 DNA follows: TGTGCCAGCAAGCTCGCAGGTCTCCTGTCACCCCTCCACTTT. Translation gives CASKLAGLLSPLHF. The V call is TRBV6-5, the J call TRBJ1-6; D remains unclear. V was cut by 7 bases and J by 10 bases, with 17 bases left in between. The CDR3 spans 14 residues. Germline V CDR1 and CDR2: MNHEY, SVGAGI.

The chain recombines TRBV4-2 with TRBJ1-5; TRBD1 agrees at 9 bases. Trimming took 1 base from V and 5 from J; bases not matched to a gene: 0. In germline, CDR1 is LGHNA, CDR2 YNFKEQ. The CDR3 is 14 residues long. CDR3 nucleotide sequence: TGTGCCAGCAGCCAAGGACAGGGGGATCAGCCCCAGCATTTT. This encodes CASSQGQGDQPQHF.

CDR3 sequence (DNA): TGTGCCAGTAGGAGCGGGAGGGCTAGCACAGATACGCAGTATTTT. This encodes CASRSGRASTDTQYF. This sequence joins TRBV19 and TRBJ2-3; TRBD2 aligns across 10 bases. CDR1 and CDR2 from the germline V gene are LNHDA and SQIVND (reference sequence). This CDR3 region has 15 residues. The V gene end was trimmed by 6 bases and the J gene end by 0 bases; junction bases not matched to a gene: 3.

This chain connects TRBV19 to TRBJ2-5; the D gene could be TRBD1 or TRBD2 (5 bases each). CDR1 is LNHDA, CDR2 SQIVND, per germline (reference sequence). The V end lost 8 bases, the J end lost 2 bases, and 15 bases lay between the germline ends. The CDR3 spans 14 residues. The CDR3 nucleotides read TGTGCCAGTTCCACCCTGGGGGAACAAGAGACCCAGTACTTC. It encodes CASSTLGEQETQYF. The full variable domain, rest sourced from reference TRBV19 and TRBJ2-5, is DGGITQSPKYLFRKEGQNVTLSCEQNLNHDAMYWYRQDPGQGLRLIYYSQIVNDFQKGDIAEGYSVSREKKESFPLTVTSAQKNPTAFYLCASSTLGEQETQYFGPGTRLLVL.

The chain combines TRBV7-8 with TRBJ2-5, with 7 bases matching TRBD1. Germline V gene data show CDR1 as SGHVS and CDR2 as FQNEAQ. The CDR3 loop spans 13 amino acids. V was clipped by 4 bases and J by 2 bases; unmatched bases: 1. Here the CDR3 reads CASSWGQQETQYF. For the CDR3, the DNA is TGTGCCAGCAGCTGGGGACAGCAAGAGACCCAGTACTTC.

The chain joins TRBV10-3 to TRBJ2-1; the D gene could be TRBD1 or TRBD2 (5 bases each). There are 13 residues in the CDR3. V was shortened by 8 bases and J by 5 bases, with 13 bases between the two germline ends. Germline loops: CDR1 ENHRY, CDR2 SYGVKD. The CDR3 here is CAISRDGDNEQFF. CDR3 sequence (DNA): TGTGCCATCTCGAGGGACGGAGACAATGAGCAGTTCTTC.

V and J are TRBV7-2 and TRBJ1-3, with D tentatively TRBD1 (6 bases). The CDR3 spans 17 residues. The germline V gene encodes CDR1 SGHTA and CDR2 FQGNSA. Trimming pared 5 bases from V and 4 bases from J, leaving 21 bases between. The CDR3 bases are TGTGCCAGCAGCCCCGCCGGAAACTTGGGGGCAGGAAACACCATATATTTT. Translating it yields CASSPAGNLGAGNTIYF.

In its sample, this clone was seen once. This sample includes further DNA sequences coding for the same CDR3. The CDR3 DNA is TGTGCCAGCAGCTTAGGTCTATACAATGAGCAGTTCTTC. It codes for CASSLGLYNEQFF. The J gene is TRBJ2-1, the V gene TRBV7-2; no clear D gene. The CDR3 spans 13 residues. The V end was cut by 1 base, the J end by 4 bases, with 5 bases between. Germline CDR1 reads SGHTA; CDR2 reads FQGNSA.